This TCR beta chain was captured by sequencing in a study of CD4 T cells in relation to SARS-CoV-2 and coronaviruses. Trimming pared 0 bases from V and 2 bases from J, leaving 7 bases between. The CDR3 has 14 amino acids. Germline V gene data show CDR1 as MGHRA and CDR2 as YSYEKL. This table comes from immunoSEQ multiplex PCR, and its TCRdb copy is limited to in-frame clones, with some not included. The sample lists 20,000 to 25,000 clones, 60% to 85% occurring once. Unexposed donor CD4+ T cells date from about 2011-2018, before the COVID-19 pandemic. After roughly ten days of culture, CD4+ T cells were isolated. About this clone itself: Its antigen is unknown.

This receptor was identified in a human donor in good health. The genes are TRBV4-1 and TRBJ1-2, with D unclear. Sequencing was performed on CD4+ T cells from PBMCs, cultured in vitro. The CDR3 region is CASSQDRKNYGYTF. The CDR3 bases are TGCGCCAGCAGCCAAGACAGGAAAAACTATGGCTACACCTTC.